This TCR beta chain was observed in a study of regulatory T cells in long-lasting Graves disease. The CDR3 is 15 amino acids. CDR1 is KGHDR, CDR2 SFDVKD, per germline. J lost 3 bases, V lost 4 bases, and 6 bases had no gene match. Assembly of TCR beta libraries relied on iRepertoire HTBI primers together with Arm-PCR of CDR3 regions. TCRdb re-analysed the multiplex PCR reads in MiXCR, keeping a single row per CDR3 protein. The table shows 350,000 to 450,000 distinct CDR3 sequences, with approximately 15% occurring only once. This clonotype was detected a few times. Time point here: newly diagnosed GD, antithyroid drugs for less than 3 months. RNA from PBMCs was the source of the TCR library. The sample was also linked to a second study, of T cells in Graves' hyperthyroidism and ophthalmopathy. That work adds: Initially, a first-round RT-PCR of the TCR CDR3 employed the HTBI primer set.

The TCR sequence derives from a woman aged 40 to 55 with Graves disease. The chain couples TRBV24-1 to TRBJ2-5, with 8 bases that match TRBD2. Sample: peripheral blood mononuclear cells (PBMCs), taken at new diagnosis, from a patient treated with antithyroid drugs. CDR3: CATSEVAGTKETQYF. The CDR3 DNA reads as TGTGCCACCAGTGAAGTAGCGGGGACAAAAGAGACCCAGTACTTC.